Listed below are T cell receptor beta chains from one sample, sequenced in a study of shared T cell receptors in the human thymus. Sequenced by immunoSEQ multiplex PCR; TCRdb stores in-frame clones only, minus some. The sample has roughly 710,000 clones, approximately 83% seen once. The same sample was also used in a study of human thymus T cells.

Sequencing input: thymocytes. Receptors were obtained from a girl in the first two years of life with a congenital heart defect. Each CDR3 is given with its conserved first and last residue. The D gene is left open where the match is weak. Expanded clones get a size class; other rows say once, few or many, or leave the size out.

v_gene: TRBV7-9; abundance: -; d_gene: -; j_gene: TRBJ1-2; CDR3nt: TGTGCCAGCAGCTCGAGCGGGGGGGAGCTCCTGACACGCTACACCTTC; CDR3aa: CASSSSGGELLTRYTF
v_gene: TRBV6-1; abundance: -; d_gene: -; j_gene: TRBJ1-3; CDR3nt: TGTGCCAGCAGTGAAACAGGGACGCCTAGGTCTGGAAACACCATATATTTT; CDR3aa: CASSETGTPRSGNTIYF
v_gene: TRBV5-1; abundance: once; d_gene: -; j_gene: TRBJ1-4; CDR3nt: TGCGCCAGCAGCTCCTCGTTTGCGGGTACTAATGAAAAACTGTTTTTT; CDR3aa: CASSSSFAGTNEKLFF
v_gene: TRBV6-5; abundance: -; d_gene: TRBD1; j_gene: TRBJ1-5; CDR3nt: TGTGCCAGCAGACAGGGGGCGCGGGAGCCCCAGCATTTT; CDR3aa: CASRQGAREPQHF
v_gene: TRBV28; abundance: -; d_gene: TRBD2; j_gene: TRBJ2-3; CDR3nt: TGTGCCAGCAGTTCTACTAGCGGGGGGACCAGGGGGGGAGGAACAGATACGCAGTATTTT; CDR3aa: CASSSTSGGTRGGGTDTQYF
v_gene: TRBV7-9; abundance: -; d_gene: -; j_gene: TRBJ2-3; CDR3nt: TGTGCCAGCAGCTTAGAGATCACAGGAGATCGGATCACAGATACGCAGTATTTT; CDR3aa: CASSLEITGDRITDTQYF
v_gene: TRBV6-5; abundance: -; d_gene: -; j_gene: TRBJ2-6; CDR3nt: TGTGCCAGCAGCCGTTCTAAATCTGGGGCCAACGTCCTGACTTTC; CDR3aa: CASSRSKSGANVLTF
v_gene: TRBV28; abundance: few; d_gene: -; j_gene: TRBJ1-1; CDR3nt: TGTGCCAGCAGTGCCGCCCGTTCGGACTTGAACACTGAAGCTTTCTTT; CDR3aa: CASSAARSDLNTEAFF
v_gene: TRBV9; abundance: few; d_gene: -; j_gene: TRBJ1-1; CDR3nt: TGTGCCAGCAGCGTAGGGAGTCGTTTTGGGGACTGGGGCACTGAAGCTTTCTTT; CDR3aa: CASSVGSRFGDWGTEAFF
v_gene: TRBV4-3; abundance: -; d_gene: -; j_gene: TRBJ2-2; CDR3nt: TGCGCCAGCAGCCAAGGAGAGGAACTAGAAACCGGGGAGCTGTTTTTT; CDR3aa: CASSQGEELETGELFF
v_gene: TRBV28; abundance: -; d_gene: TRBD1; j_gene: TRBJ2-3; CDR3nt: TGTGCCAGCAGTCTACAGGGGGCAAATGGCCCTAGCACAGATACGCAGTATTTT; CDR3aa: CASSLQGANGPSTDTQYF
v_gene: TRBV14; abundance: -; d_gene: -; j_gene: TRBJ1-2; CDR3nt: TGTGCCAGCAGCGGGCTCTTCTATGGCTACACCTTC; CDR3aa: CASSGLFYGYTF
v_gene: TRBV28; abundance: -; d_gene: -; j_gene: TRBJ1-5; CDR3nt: TGTGCCAGCAGTTTATGGGGAGTCGCCTATAGCAATCAGCCCCAGCATTTT; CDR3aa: CASSLWGVAYSNQPQHF
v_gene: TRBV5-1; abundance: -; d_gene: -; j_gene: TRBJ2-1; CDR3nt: TGCGCCAGCAGCACCTCACGTGGACAGCCCTACAATGAGCAGTTCTTC; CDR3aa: CASSTSRGQPYNEQFF
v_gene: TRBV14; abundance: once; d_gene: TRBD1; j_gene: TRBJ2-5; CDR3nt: TGTGCCAGCGGGACACGAGGACAGGGTTGGGAGACCCAGTACTTC; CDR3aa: CASGTRGQGWETQYF
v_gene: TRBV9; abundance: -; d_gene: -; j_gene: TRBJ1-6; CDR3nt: TGTGCCAGCAGCGTAGAAGGGGCTTCACCCCTCCACTTT; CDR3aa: CASSVEGASPLHF
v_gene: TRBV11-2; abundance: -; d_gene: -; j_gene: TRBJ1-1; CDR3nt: TGTGCCAGCAGCTCCGGGTTCATCCGGGGCACTGAAGCTTTCTTT; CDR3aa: CASSSGFIRGTEAFF
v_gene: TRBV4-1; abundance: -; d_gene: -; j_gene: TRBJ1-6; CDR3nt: TGCGCCAGCAGCCACTCCGGGACTGGGAATTCACCCCTCCACTTT; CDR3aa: CASSHSGTGNSPLHF
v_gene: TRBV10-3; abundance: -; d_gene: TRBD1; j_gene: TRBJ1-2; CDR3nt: TGTGCCACAACAGGGGGCCATGGCTACACCTTC; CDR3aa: CATTGGHGYTF
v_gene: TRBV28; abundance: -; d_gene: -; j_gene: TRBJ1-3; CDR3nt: TGTGCCAGCGTGGGGGGTGGAAACACCATATATTTT; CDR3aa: CASVGGGNTIYF
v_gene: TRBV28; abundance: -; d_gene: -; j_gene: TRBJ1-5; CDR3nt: TGTGCCAGCACCCCCGGTTTCCTGCAGCCCCAGCATTTT; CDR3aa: CASTPGFLQPQHF
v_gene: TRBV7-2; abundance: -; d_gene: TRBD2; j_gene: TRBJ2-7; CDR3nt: TGTGCCAGCAGCTTAGAGGGGCGGACTAGCGGGGGATCCTACGAGCAGTACTTC; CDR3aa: CASSLEGRTSGGSYEQYF
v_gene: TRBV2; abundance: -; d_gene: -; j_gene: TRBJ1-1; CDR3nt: TGTGCCAGCAGTGATGGGGTAGGGGATAGAGTTATGAACACTGAAGCTTTCTTT; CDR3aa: CASSDGVGDRVMNTEAFF
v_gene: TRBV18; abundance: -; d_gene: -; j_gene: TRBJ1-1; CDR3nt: TGTGCCAGCTCCCACCGTCGACAGGAAACCTTGAACACTGAAGCTTTCTTT; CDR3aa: CASSHRRQETLNTEAFF
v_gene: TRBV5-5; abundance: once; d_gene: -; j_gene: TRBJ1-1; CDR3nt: TGTGCCAGCAGCCACCTGGAACTGGGCCACACTGAAGCTTTCTTT; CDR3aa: CASSHLELGHTEAFF
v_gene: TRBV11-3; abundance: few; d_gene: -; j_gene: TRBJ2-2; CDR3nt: TGTGCCAGCAGCTTAAATGGACTACCGAACACCGGGGAGCTGTTTTTT; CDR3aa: CASSLNGLPNTGELFF
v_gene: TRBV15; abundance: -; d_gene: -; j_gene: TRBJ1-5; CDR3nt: TGTGCCACCAGCAGAGTGGAGAACTCGGGATCTAGCAATCAGCCCCAGCATTTT; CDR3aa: CATSRVENSGSSNQPQHF
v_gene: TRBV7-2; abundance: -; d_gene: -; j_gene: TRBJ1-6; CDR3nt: TGTGCCAGCAGCTTGAGGAGGGCGGGATCACCCCTCCACTTT; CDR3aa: CASSLRRAGSPLHF
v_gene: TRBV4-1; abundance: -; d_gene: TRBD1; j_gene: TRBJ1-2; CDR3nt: TGCGCCAGCAGCCACCGGGACAGGGGTGACTATGGCTACACCTTC; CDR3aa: CASSHRDRGDYGYTF
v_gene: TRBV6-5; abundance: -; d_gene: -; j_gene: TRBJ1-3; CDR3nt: TGTGCCAGCCGTCGACGGAGCTCTGGAAACACCATATATTTT; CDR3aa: CASRRRSSGNTIYF
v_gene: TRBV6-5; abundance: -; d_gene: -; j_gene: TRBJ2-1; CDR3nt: TGTGCCAGCAGTTATCCCCCCGGGGATGAGCAGTTCTTC; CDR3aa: CASSYPPGDEQFF
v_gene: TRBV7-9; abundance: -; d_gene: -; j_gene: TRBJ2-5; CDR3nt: TGTGCCAGCAGGCGAGGTTCGGGAACCCAGTACTTC; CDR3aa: CASRRGSGTQYF
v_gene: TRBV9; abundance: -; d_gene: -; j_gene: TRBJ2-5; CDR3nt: TGTGCCAGCAGCAAAAAGGACTTCTTTCTAGCACCTTTCGAGACCCAGTACTTC; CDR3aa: CASSKKDFFLAPFETQYF
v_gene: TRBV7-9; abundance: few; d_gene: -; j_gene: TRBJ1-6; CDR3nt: TGTGCCAGCAGCTCGTCCGGACAGTGCTATAATTCACCCCTCCACTTT; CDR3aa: CASSSSGQCYNSPLHF
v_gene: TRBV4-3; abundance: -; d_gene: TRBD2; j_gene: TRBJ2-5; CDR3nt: TGCGCCAGCAGCCCCGAGCGGGGGCAAGAGACCCAGTACTTC; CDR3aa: CASSPERGQETQYF
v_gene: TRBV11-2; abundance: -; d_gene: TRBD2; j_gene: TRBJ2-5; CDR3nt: TGTGCCAGCAGCTTACCGGGGGAGGGCCAAGAGACCCAGTACTTC; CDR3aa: CASSLPGEGQETQYF
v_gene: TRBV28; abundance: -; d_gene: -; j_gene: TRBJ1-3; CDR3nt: TGTGCCAGCAGTTTCCCCTTTATCTCTGGAAACACCATATATTTT; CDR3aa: CASSFPFISGNTIYF
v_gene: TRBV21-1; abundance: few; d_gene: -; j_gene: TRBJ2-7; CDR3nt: TGTGCCAGCAGCAAAGGTACGAGGACCTACGAGCAGTACTTC; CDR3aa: CASSKGTRTYEQYF
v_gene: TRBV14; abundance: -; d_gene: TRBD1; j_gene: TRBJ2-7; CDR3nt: TGTGCCAGCAGCCCGACTCAGGGGGCCTTCCCCTCCTACGAGCAGTACTTC; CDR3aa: CASSPTQGAFPSYEQYF
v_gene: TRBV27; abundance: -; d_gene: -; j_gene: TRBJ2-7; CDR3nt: TGTGCCAGCAGTTTAGGGCCTCAGGGGTCCTCCTACGAGCAGTACTTC; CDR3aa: CASSLGPQGSSYEQYF
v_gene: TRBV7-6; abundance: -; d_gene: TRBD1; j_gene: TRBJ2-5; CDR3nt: TGTGCCAGCAGCTCCCAAGGTGACAGGGTGAGGGAAAAAGAGACCCAGTACTTC; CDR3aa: CASSSQGDRVREKETQYF
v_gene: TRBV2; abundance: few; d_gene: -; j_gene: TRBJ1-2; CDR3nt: TGTGCCAGCAGTGAAGGGACAACGGGTGGCTACACCTTC; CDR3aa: CASSEGTTGGYTF
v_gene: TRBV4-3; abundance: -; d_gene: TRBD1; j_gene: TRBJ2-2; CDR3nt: TGCGCCAGCAGCCAAGACAGACCGGGACAGGGACCGAGCACCGGGGAGCTGTTTTTT; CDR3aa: CASSQDRPGQGPSTGELFF
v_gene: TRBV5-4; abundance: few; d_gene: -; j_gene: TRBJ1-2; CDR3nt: TGTGCCAGCAGCTTGGGGGGCAGTGGCTATGGCTACACCTTC; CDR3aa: CASSLGGSGYGYTF
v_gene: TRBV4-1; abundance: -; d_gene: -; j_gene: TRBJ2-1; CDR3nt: TGCGCCAGCAGCCTACCTTCTCTGGCCCAACGCTCCTACAATGAGCAGTTCTTC; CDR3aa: CASSLPSLAQRSYNEQFF
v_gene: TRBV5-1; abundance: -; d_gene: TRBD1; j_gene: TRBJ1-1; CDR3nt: TGCGCCAGCAGCTCCGGGACAGGGGGCACTGAAGCTTTCTTT; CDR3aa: CASSSGTGGTEAFF
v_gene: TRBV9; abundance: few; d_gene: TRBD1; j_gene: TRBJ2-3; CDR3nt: TGTGCCAGCAGTAGAGGACAGGGCACAGATACGCAGTATTTT; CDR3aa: CASSRGQGTDTQYF
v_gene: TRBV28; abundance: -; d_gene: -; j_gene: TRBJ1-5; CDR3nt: TGTGCCAGCAGTTTATCCCCGCAGCACTATAGCAATCAGCCCCAGCATTTT; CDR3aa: CASSLSPQHYSNQPQHF
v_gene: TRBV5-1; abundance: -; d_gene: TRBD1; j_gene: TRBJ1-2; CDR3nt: TGCGCCAGCAGCCAGCGGACAGGGAAAAAGGCTTTC; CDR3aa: CASSQRTGKKAF
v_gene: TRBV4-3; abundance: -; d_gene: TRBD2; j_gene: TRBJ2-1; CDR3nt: TGCGCCAGCAGCCAAGTTCTAGCGGGGGTGTACAATGAGCAGTTCTTC; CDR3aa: CASSQVLAGVYNEQFF
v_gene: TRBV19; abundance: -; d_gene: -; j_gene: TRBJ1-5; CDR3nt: TGTGCCAGTAGTATTGAGGTGGTCGGCAGACATCAGCCCCAGCATTTT; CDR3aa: CASSIEVVGRHQPQHF
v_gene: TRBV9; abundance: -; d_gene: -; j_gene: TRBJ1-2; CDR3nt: TGTGCCAGCAGCGTAGACAAGGGGCACCACGGGTATGGCTACACCTTC; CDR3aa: CASSVDKGHHGYGYTF
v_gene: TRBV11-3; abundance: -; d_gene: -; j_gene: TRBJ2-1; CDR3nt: TGTGCCAGCAGCCCGAGGAAGCGCGGGGGCGGTTTCGGATATGAGCAGTTCTTC; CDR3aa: CASSPRKRGGGFGYEQFF
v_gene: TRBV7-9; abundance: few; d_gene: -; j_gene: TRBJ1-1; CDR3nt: TGTGCCAGCAGCTTACGTCGAGGAGAGAATGAAGCTTTCTTT; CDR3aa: CASSLRRGENEAFF
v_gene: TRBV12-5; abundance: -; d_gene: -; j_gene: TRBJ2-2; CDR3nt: TGTGCTAGTGGCCTAGTGTTGTCCGGGGAGCTGTTTTTT; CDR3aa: CASGLVLSGELFF
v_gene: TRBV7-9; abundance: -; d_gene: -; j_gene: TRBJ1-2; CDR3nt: TGTGCCAGCAGCCCCGGACAGAGCTATGGCTACACCTTC; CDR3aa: CASSPGQSYGYTF
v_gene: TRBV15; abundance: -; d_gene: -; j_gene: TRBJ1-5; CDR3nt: TGTGCCACCAGCATAAGGGGTAATCAGCCCCAGCATTTT; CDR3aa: CATSIRGNQPQHF
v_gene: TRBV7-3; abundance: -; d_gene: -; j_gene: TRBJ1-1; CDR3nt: TGTGCCAGCAGCCCCCGAGGGGCAGGGGCCGAGAACACTGAAGCTTTCTTT; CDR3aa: CASSPRGAGAENTEAFF